These 31 T cell receptor beta chains originate from one sample sequenced in a study of blood T cells in healthy people across ages. A second PCR, run for roughly 7 to 12 cycles, used a sample-barcoded 5' primer plus a J-beta primer mix. One entry per CDR3 protein results from TCRdb running MiXCR on the 5' RACE reads. The repertoire holds some 1.6 million distinct CDR3 sequences, with roughly 32% as singletons. The sample consisted of blood. The receptors here all came from a woman under 40 in good health.

The chain is built from TRBV29-1 and TRBJ1-1, with D perhaps TRBD1 (5 bases). This CDR3 comprises 16 residues. Germline V CDR1 and CDR2: SQVTM, ANQGSEA. V was trimmed by 4 bases and J by 0 bases, leaving 18 bases between them. CDR3 sequence (DNA): TGCAGCGTTGTGGGACGAGTGGGCTACTTGAACACTGAAGCTTTCTTT. This codes for CSVVGRVGYLNTEAFF.

This clonotype was counted between two and nine times. This chain connects TRBV5-1 to TRBJ2-1; D might be TRBD1 or TRBD2, each matching 7 bases. The V end was cut by 4 bases, the J end by 8 bases, with 19 bases between. The CDR3 runs 15 residues. Germline CDR1 reads SGHRS; CDR2 reads YFSETQ. CDR3 in DNA: TGCGCCAGCAGCCCAGGGGGGGACGCCTGGGATGAGCAGTTCTTC. Translating it yields CASSPGGDAWDEQFF.

This clonotype was seen only once. The chain joins TRBV5-1 to TRBJ2-3, with 7 nucleotides matching TRBD1. CDR3 length: 16 residues. With V trimmed by 8 bases and J by 2 bases, 14 bases remained unmatched. Per the germline V gene, CDR1 is SGHRS and CDR2 is YFSETQ. For the CDR3, the DNA is TGCGCCAGTTCTAATACCGGGACAGCGAACACAGATACGCAGTATTTT. Amino acids: CASSNTGTANTDTQYF. Full variable domain (remainder filled in from reference TRBV5-1 and TRBJ2-3): KAGVTQTPRYLIKTRGQQVTLSCSPISGHRSVSWYQQTPGQGLQFLFEYFSETQRNKGNFPGRFSGRQFSNSRSEMNVSTLELGDSALYLCASSNTGTANTDTQYFGPGTRLTVL.

This chain connects TRBV6-1 to TRBJ1-6; 7 nucleotides agree with TRBD1. J was trimmed by 4 bases and V by 5 bases; bases with no gene match: 11. This CDR3 contains 17 residues. Germline assignment: CDR1 MNHNS and CDR2 SASEGT. In nucleotides, the CDR3 is TGTGCCAGCAGTCAGCGGCCGACAGGGTCGTATAATTCACCCCTCCACTTT. Protein: CASSQRPTGSYNSPLHF.

Comments on this clonotype: One base away lies a much larger clone, so this may be a sequencing read error. The rearrangement joins TRBV20-1 to TRBJ2-1; TRBD2 matches at 8 bases. This CDR3 contains 13 residues. The germline gives CDR1 DFQATT, CDR2 SNEGSKA (reference sequence). As DNA, the CDR3 is TGCAGTGTGAGCCTAGCGGGCTACGATGAGCAGTTCTTC. Translated: CSVSLAGYDEQFF.

V usage is TRBV11-3 and J usage is TRBJ2-3; 8 positions agree with TRBD1. The germline V gene has CDR1 SGHNT and CDR2 YENEEA. The junction had 6 bases not matched to a gene; V was cut back by 5 bases and J by 5 bases. The CDR3 is 14 residues long. Here the CDR3 DNA reads TGTGCCAGCAGCCGGACAGGGTCTCAAGATACGCAGTATTTT. It is translated as CASSRTGSQDTQYF.

V is TRBV5-1 and J is TRBJ2-1, with D possibly matching TRBD2 (7 bases). Germline V gene lookup returns CDR1 SGHRS and CDR2 YFSETQ. Trimming removed 2 bases at V and 8 bases at J, with 20 bases between. The CDR3 spans 16 residues. The CDR3 here is CASSFGGPASMDEQFF. For the CDR3, the DNA is TGCGCCAGCAGCTTCGGGGGGCCGGCCTCGATGGATGAGCAGTTCTTC.

The chain recombines TRBV30 with TRBJ2-4, with D perhaps matching TRBD1 (5 bases). Trimming removed 5 bases at V and 13 bases at J, with 24 bases between. The CDR3 has 14 residues. CDR1 GTSNPN and CDR2 SVGIG come from the germline V gene (reference sequence). The CDR3 region has the DNA TGTGCCTGGGAGACCCCGTGGGGCCTTACAGAGCAGTACTTC. Translation: CAWETPWGLTEQYF.

The chain is built from TRBV2 and TRBJ2-5; tentative D call: TRBD2 (5 bases). Looked up from germline, CDR1 is SNHLY and CDR2 is FYNNEI. The CDR3 is 11 residues long. The V end lost 6 bases, the J end lost 5 bases, and 7 bases lay between the germline ends. The CDR3 is CASRLVETQYF. CDR3 bases: TGTGCCAGCAGACTAGTGGAGACCCAGTACTTC.

This clonotype was seen more than once but under ten times. The V gene is TRBV27, the J gene TRBJ2-7; 12 nucleotides agree with TRBD2. This CDR3 region has 16 residues. The germline CDR1 and CDR2 sequences are MNHEY and SMNVEV (reference sequence). The J segment lost 2 bases and the V segment lost 3 bases, leaving 5 bases of the junction unmatched. The CDR3 spells CASSFGLAGYAYEQYF. In DNA form, the CDR3 reads TGTGCCAGCAGTTTCGGACTAGCGGGGTACGCCTACGAGCAGTACTTC.

This clonotype was found a few times. The chain links TRBV25-1 to TRBJ2-5; 10 nucleotides match TRBD2. V dropped 1 base and J dropped 5; count of bases not matched to a gene: 10. The germline gives CDR1 MGHDK, CDR2 SYGVNS. The CDR3 is 17 residues long. Written as DNA, the CDR3 is TGTGCCAGCAGTGAATTTGAGCGGGGGGGCTCCGCGGAGACCCAGTACTTC. Translated: CASSEFERGGSAETQYF.

The J gene is TRBJ2-7, the V gene TRBV6-1, with D uncertain. V was cut by 3 bases and J by 4 bases, with 19 bases left in between. CDR1 and CDR2 from the germline V gene are MNHNS and SASEGT. This CDR3 region has 16 residues. As DNA, the CDR3 is TGTGCCAGCAGTGACACCGGCGGATATTTGGGTTACGAGCAGTACTTC. Translation gives CASSDTGGYLGYEQYF.

The genes are TRBV11-2 and TRBJ2-5; D is perhaps TRBD2 (6 bases). The V and J ends lost 1 base and 5 bases respectively, with 23 bases between them. CDR3 length equals 18 residues. CDR1 is SGHAT and CDR2 is FQNNGV in the germline V gene. CDR3 loop: CASSLGGDPRGYLETQYF. The DNA of the CDR3 is TGTGCCAGCAGCTTAGGGGGGGACCCTCGGGGGTATTTGGAGACCCAGTACTTC.

This sequence joins TRBV7-2 and TRBJ2-2, with 9 bases identical to TRBD1. Unmatched junction bases numbered 9, after V lost 10 bases and J lost 0 bases. This CDR3 region has 16 residues. Looked up from germline, CDR1 is SGHTA and CDR2 is FQGNSA. Here the CDR3 DNA reads TGTGCCATTCCGGGACAGGGCCCATCGAACACCGGGGAGCTGTTTTTT. Protein product: CAIPGQGPSNTGELFF.

This clonotype was observed a handful of times. This clone may be a read error of a much larger clone one base away. The rearrangement links TRBV29-1 to TRBJ2-7; unclear D gene. The CDR3 has 13 amino acids. V lost 2 bases, J lost 7 bases, and 15 bases lay in between. Germline assignment: CDR1 SQVTM and CDR2 ANQGSEA. CDR3 nucleotide sequence: TGCAGCGTTGAATGGGCAACGGTGGGAGAGCAGTACTTC. Encoded protein: CSVEWATVGEQYF.

This clonotype was seen more than once but under ten times. Its ends do not fully match the called genes, so a read error is possible. The gene calls are TRBV20-1 and TRBJ2-4; 9 bases agree with TRBD2. Near its end, the DNA agrees better with TRBJ2-7, so the J call may be wrong. CDR1 and CDR2 from the germline V gene are DFQATT and SNEGSKA (reference sequence). This CDR3 spans 15 amino acids. This CDR3 is CGARDGREGPYEQYF. In nucleotides, the CDR3 is TGCGGTGCTAGAGATGGGCGGGAGGGCCCCTACGAGCAGTACTTC.

This clonotype was seen repeatedly, ten times or more. The chain recombines TRBV7-2 with TRBJ2-3, with TRBD2 matching over 9 bases. Germline CDR1 reads SGHTA; CDR2 reads FQGNSA. Trimming removed 6 bases from V and 4 bases from J; junction bases left unmatched: 8. The CDR3 extends over 15 amino acids. In DNA, the CDR3 is TGTGCCAGCAGGTATAGCGGGAGTCCTTCAGATACGCAGTATTTT. Protein sequence: CASRYSGSPSDTQYF.

With respect to this clonotype: A read error may be the cause here, since a much bigger clone is one base away. The V call is TRBV6-6, the J call TRBJ1-1; D gene ambiguous. V lost 10 bases and J 6 bases, leaving 15 bases between the germline ends. This CDR3 contains 12 residues. Germline values: CDR1 MNHNY, CDR2 SVGAGI (reference sequence). CDR3 DNA sequence: TGTGCCACCCTGGCGAGAAACGCTGAAGCTTTCTTT. It encodes CATLARNAEAFF.

Concerning this clonotype: This may be a read error, as it is one base from a much larger clone. This rearrangement joins TRBV7-8 to TRBJ2-5; D is undetermined. The J call is doubtful: the DNA matches TRBJ2-7 better. Germline V lookup: CDR1 SGHVS, CDR2 FQNEAQ. The CDR3 consists of 12 residues. The CDR3 coding sequence is TGTGCCAGCAGCTTAGTTGAGTCCGAGCAGTACTTC. It is translated as CASSLVESEQYF.

The chain carries TRBV6-2 or TRBV6-3 and TRBJ1-1, with unresolved D. The CDR3 is made up of 12 amino acids. Germline CDR1 reads MNHEY; CDR2 reads SVGEGT. Trimming left V 7 bases short and J 1 base short, with 7 bases between. The CDR3 loop is CASTWGNTEAFF. CDR3 sequence (DNA): TGTGCCAGCACGTGGGGGAACACTGAAGCTTTCTTT.

As for this clonotype: The junction and the germline gene differ at one end; a read error may be behind it. The chain employs TRBV5-5 and TRBJ2-7; D ambiguous. Germline V gives CDR1 SGHKS, CDR2 YYEKEE (reference sequence). The CDR3 sequence is 14 residues long. CDR3 nucleotide sequence: TGTGCCAACAGCTTCGACACCTGGGCTCGGGAGCAGTACTTC. Its translation is CANSFDTWAREQYF.

This rearrangement joins TRBV24-1 to TRBJ2-1; no firm D call. With 12 bases removed from V and 9 bases from J, the gap between germline ends came to 8 bases. Germline lookup yields CDR1 KGHDR and CDR2 SFDVKD. This CDR3 has 9 residues. CDR3 DNA: TGTGCCGCCAAGACTGAGCAGTTCTTC. Residues: CAAKTEQFF.

As concerns this clonotype: A much larger clone is a single base away; this may be a read error. The chain carries TRBV18 and TRBJ2-6; D gene unclear. This CDR3 is 15 amino acids long. Germline V gene lookup returns CDR1 KGHSH and CDR2 LQKENI. The ends were cut back, 3 bases at V and 3 bases at J, with 9 bases in the middle. The CDR3: CASSPQSFGANVLTF. In nucleotides, the CDR3 is TGTGCCAGCTCACCCCAGAGTTTTGGGGCCAACGTCCTGACTTTC.

A note on this clonotype: A much larger clone differs by one base, so this may be a read error. The chain joins TRBV29-1 to TRBJ2-5; D is unresolved. Germline V lookup: CDR1 SQVTM, CDR2 ANQGSEA. The CDR3 runs to 11 residues. The DNA for the CDR3 is TGCAGCGCCAAAGGCACAGAGGCCCAGTACTTC. Its translation is CSAKGTEAQYF.

This clonotype was counted only a few times. The gene calls are TRBV5-1 and TRBJ2-2, with TRBD2 identical over 8 bases. After removal of 4 bases from V and 0 bases from J, the junction contained 11 bases not matched to a gene. The CDR3 extends over 18 amino acids. CDR1 is SGHRS, CDR2 YFSETQ, per germline. CDR3 in amino acids: CASSPTPGLVTNTGELFF. The CDR3 DNA reads as TGCGCCAGCAGCCCGACCCCGGGACTAGTAACGAACACCGGGGAGCTGTTTTTT.

This clonotype was seen more than once but under ten times. Since a much larger clone is just one base distant, this may be a read error. The genes are TRBV20-1 and TRBJ1-4; D may be TRBD1 (5 bases). Germline CDR1 reads DFQATT; CDR2 reads SNEGSKA (reference sequence). The CDR3 has 13 amino acids. As DNA, the CDR3 is TGCAGTGCTATGTACCTTAGGGGACGAAAACGGTTTTTT. Amino acids: CSAMYLRGRKRFF.

This clonotype appeared a few times. The chain links TRBV10-3 to TRBJ2-7, with D uncertain. Trimming removed 3 bases from V and 2 bases from J, with 11 bases in between. This CDR3 has 14 residues. Germline-derived CDR1 and CDR2 are ENHRY and SYGVKD. Here the CDR3 reads CAISEEVTTYEQYF. The CDR3 DNA sequence: TGTGCCATCAGTGAAGAGGTCACAACCTACGAGCAGTACTTC.

This clonotype was picked up many times. The V and J genes are TRBV10-2 and TRBJ2-5; 8 bases match TRBD1. Germline V gives CDR1 WSHSY, CDR2 SAAADI. J was trimmed by 3 bases and V by 2 bases; bases with no gene match: 8. The CDR3 totals 16 residues. The CDR3 is CASSEPFGTGKETQYF. CDR3 DNA sequence: TGCGCCAGCAGTGAGCCTTTCGGGACAGGAAAAGAGACCCAGTACTTC.

This clonotype has only a few counts. This chain links TRBV20-1 with TRBJ2-1; TRBD2 matches at 11 bases. CDR3 size: 16 residues. J was trimmed by 5 bases and V by 1 base; bases with no gene match: 7. Germline V gene data show CDR1 as DFQATT and CDR2 as SNEGSKA (reference sequence). CDR3 sequence: CSARGLTSGGHNEQFF. The CDR3 DNA sequence: TGCAGTGCTAGAGGCCTAACTAGCGGGGGCCACAATGAGCAGTTCTTC.

Turning to this clonotype: At one end the junction does not follow the germline gene, possibly because of a read error. The V call is TRBV11-2, the J call TRBJ2-7, with D maybe TRBD1 (6 bases). The J call is in doubt because the DNA end fits TRBJ2-5 better. Germline CDR1 is SGHAT and CDR2 is FQNNGV. The CDR3 sequence is 16 residues long. The CDR3 DNA follows: TGTACCAGCAGCTCAGAGCCAGGGGCTTTGGGAGAGACCCAGTACTTC. This gives the protein CTSSSEPGALGETQYF.

A note on this clonotype: A junction boundary mismatches the germline segment, possibly from a read error. This rearrangement joins TRBV5-1 to TRBJ1-2, with D possibly being TRBD1 (5 bases). Germline CDR1 reads SGHRS; CDR2 reads YFSETQ. The CDR3 has 15 amino acids. CDR3 in amino acids: CASRQVPDSTYGCTF. Written as DNA, the CDR3 is TGCGCCAGCAGGCAAGTCCCTGACAGCACCTATGGCTGCACCTTC.